This T cell receptor beta chain appears in the sequencing data of a study of blood T cell repertoires in COVID-19. Turning to the study itself: PBMCs, B-cell-depleted T cells, or T cells were the source of the cDNA or gDNA that made up the material.

The CDR3 consists of 14 residues. Per germline, CDR1 SGHDT and CDR2 YYEEEE. Trimming took off 4 bases at V and 6 bases at J, with 17 bases between the two ends. TCRdb's copy holds only in-frame clones and misses some; the assay was immunoSEQ multiplex PCR. This sample has around 250,000 clones; around 80% occur once, and the top ten carry roughly 4.7%. This sequence was found in a man aged 35 to 55 who had been exposed to COVID-19. The rearrangement uses TRBV5-6 and TRBJ2-7; D unresolved. The specimen was PBMCs or T cells enriched from blood (not recorded which). The CDR3 loop reads CASSVFLVYGEQYF. The CDR3 DNA is TGTGCCAGCAGCGTATTTTTAGTCTACGGCGAGCAGTACTTC.